This T cell receptor beta chain is from a study of shared clonotypes between healthy human individuals. Study background: CD4 naive and CD4 memory each took three plates per donor, while CD8 naive took two and CD8 memory one. Study-level findings and limits: Between a handful of donors, naive CD4 clonotypes were shared at a level of around 5.1%.

The assay was immunoSEQ multiplex PCR, and TCRdb's table has in-frame clones only and misses some. The sample carries about 1.1 million clones, roughly 77% recorded once. The V end lost 1 base, the J end lost 0 bases, and 10 bases lay between the germline ends. The CDR3 length is 16 residues. From germline, CDR1 is MDHEN and CDR2 SYDVKM. Comments on this clone: What it binds is not known.

This TCR was recovered from a man between 18 and 35 years old in good health. Some clones in this sample may be carry-over from other donors' samples. The sequencing input was memory CD4+ T cells from PBMCs. Specified subset: CD45RA-negative fraction. The chain employs TRBV28 and TRBJ1-3; D call uncertain. The CDR3 nucleotides are TGTGCCAGCAGTTTATCAACAGCGTTCTCTGGAAACACCATATATTTT. It translates to CASSLSTAFSGNTIYF. Full variable domain (outside the CDR3, taken from reference TRBV28 and TRBJ1-3): DVKVTQSSRYLVKRTGEKVFLECVQDMDHENMFWYRQDPGLGLRLIYFSYDVKMKEKGDIPEGYSVSREKKERFSLILESASTNQTSMYLCASSLSTAFSGNTIYFGEGSWLTVV.